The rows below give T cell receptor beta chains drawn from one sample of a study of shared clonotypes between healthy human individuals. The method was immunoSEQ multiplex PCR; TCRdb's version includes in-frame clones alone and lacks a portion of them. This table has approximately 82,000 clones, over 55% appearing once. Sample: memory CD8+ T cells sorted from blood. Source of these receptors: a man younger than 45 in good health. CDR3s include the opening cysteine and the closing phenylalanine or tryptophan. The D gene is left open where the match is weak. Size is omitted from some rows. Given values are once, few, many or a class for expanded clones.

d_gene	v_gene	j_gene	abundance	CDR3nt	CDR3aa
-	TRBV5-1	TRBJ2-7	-	TGCGCCAGCAGACAACAGGGAGGTCTCTACGAGCAGTACTTC	CASRQQGGLYEQYF
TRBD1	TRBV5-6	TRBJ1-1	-	TGTGCCAGCAGCTACGGGACAGACCTAATGAACACTGAAGCTTTCTTT	CASSYGTDLMNTEAFF
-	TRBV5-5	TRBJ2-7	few	TGTGCCAGCAGCTTGGGAGGTTATTCCTCCTATGAGCAGTACTTC	CASSLGGYSSYEQYF
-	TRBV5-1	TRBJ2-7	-	TGCGCCAGCAGCTCTTATCGACAGGGGACTAGGTACGAGCAGTACTTC	CASSSYRQGTRYEQYF
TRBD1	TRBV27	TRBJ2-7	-	TGTGCCAGCAGTTTACTCGGACAGGGGACCTACGAGCAGTACTTC	CASSLLGQGTYEQYF
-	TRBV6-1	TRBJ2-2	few	TGTGCCAGCTGCATGGGCTTTGGGGAGCTGTTTTTT	CASCMGFGELFF
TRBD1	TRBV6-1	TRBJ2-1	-	TGTGCCAGCAGTGTGGGACAGGGCCACAATGAGCAGTTCTTC	CASSVGQGHNEQFF
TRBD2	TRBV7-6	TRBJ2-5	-	TGTGCCAGCAGCTACCCGGGGGGAGGGCGGACGGAGGAGACCCAGTACTTC	CASSYPGGGRTEETQYF
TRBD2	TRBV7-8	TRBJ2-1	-	TGTGCCAGCAACCAAGGGACTAGCCGCGACAATGAGCAGTTCTTC	CASNQGTSRDNEQFF
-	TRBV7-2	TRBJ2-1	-	TGTGCCAGCAGCTTAGGCCTCGGCGGGGATGAGCAGTTCTTC	CASSLGLGGDEQFF
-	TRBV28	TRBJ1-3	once	TGTGCCAGCAGTAAACCAGGGTTTGGAAACACCATATATTTT	CASSKPGFGNTIYF
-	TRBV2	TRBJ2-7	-	TGTGCCAGCAGGGCCAGCTACGAGCAGTACTTC	CASRASYEQYF
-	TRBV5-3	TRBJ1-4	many	TGTGCCGGAGGGCTAAGGGAAAAACTGTTTTTT	CAGGLREKLFF
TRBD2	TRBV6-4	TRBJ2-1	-	TGTGCCAGCAGCTTCACTAGCGGAGGTTACAATGAGCAGTTCTTC	CASSFTSGGYNEQFF
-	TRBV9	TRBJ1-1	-	TGTGCCAGCAGCGTGGGAAGTTTGGGGAACACTGAAGCTTTCTTT	CASSVGSLGNTEAFF
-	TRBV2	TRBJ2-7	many	TGTGCCAGCAGAGAAGCCGGCCGGACCTCTCCCACCTACGAGCAGTACTTC	CASREAGRTSPTYEQYF
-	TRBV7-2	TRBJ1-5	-	TGTGCCAGCAGCTTAAGGTTCTCCAATCAGCCCCAGCATTTT	CASSLRFSNQPQHF
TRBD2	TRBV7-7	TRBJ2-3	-	TGTGCCAGCAGCAAGGACAACACCCTAGCGGGAGAATTACATTTT	CASSKDNTLAGELHF
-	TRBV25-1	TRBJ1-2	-	TGTGCCAGCAGCCCCGCCGCCCCGGATGGCTACACCTTC	CASSPAAPDGYTF
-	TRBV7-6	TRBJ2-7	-	TGTGCCAGCAGCTTCCCGGGGTTTGACGAGCAGTACTTC	CASSFPGFDEQYF
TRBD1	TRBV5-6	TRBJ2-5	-	TGTGCCAGCAGCTTGGAACTCGACAGGGAAGGAGAGACCCAGTACTTC	CASSLELDREGETQYF
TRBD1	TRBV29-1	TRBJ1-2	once	TGCAGCACCAGGGACAGAAGAGAGAACTATGGCTACACCTTC	CSTRDRRENYGYTF
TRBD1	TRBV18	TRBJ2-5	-	TGTGCCAGCTCACCGTGGACAGGGAGTGAGACCCAGTACTTC	CASSPWTGSETQYF
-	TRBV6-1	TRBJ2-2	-	TGTGCCAGCAAGATGGCCGGGGAGCTGTTTTTT	CASKMAGELFF
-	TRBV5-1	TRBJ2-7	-	TGCGCCAGCAGCTTGGGGGACGGACTTTCAAGCTCCTACGAGCAGTACTTC	CASSLGDGLSSSYEQYF
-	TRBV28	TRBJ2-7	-	TGTGCCACCAGCGGAATCTACGAGCAGTACTTC	CATSGIYEQYF
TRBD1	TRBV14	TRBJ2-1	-	TGTGCCAGCAGCCCTATGACAGGGAGCTCCTACAATGAGCAGTTCTTC	CASSPMTGSSYNEQFF
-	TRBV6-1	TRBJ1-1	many	TGTGCCAGCAGACCCGGACCTTTCGATGAAGCTTTCTTT	CASRPGPFDEAFF